Listed here are 3 T cell receptor beta chains from one sample, sequenced in a study of T cell changes during pregnancy in multiple sclerosis (dated by TCRdb to 2018 to 2020). Library construction relied on the immunoSEQ multiplex PCR assay. TCRdb stores this immuneACCESS table with in-frame sequences only. Part of the clones is absent; in the studies checked, under half of the shortfall reflects unresolved V genes, and no reason is known for the rest. The sample table records about 11,000 clones; around 94% of these occur just once. The ten largest clones represent around 0.28% of the sample. The starting material was CD4+ T cells from peripheral blood mononuclear cells, obtained before pregnancy. All receptors come from a female donor with multiple sclerosis, enrolled in a pregnancy study.

CDR3 sequence: CASTLAFMNTEAFF. In DNA, the CDR3 is TGTGCCAGTACCTTGGCCTTCATGAACACTGAAGCTTTCTTT. This rearrangement joins TRBV19 to TRBJ1-1, with D unresolved. Trimming removed 7 bases at V and 0 bases at J, with 12 bases between. The germline V gene has CDR1 LNHDA and CDR2 SQIVND (reference sequence). This CDR3 has 14 residues.

This rearrangement joins TRBV7-8 to TRBJ2-3, with TRBD1 identical over 10 bases. After removal of 3 bases from V and 3 bases from J, the junction contained 6 bases not matched to a gene. This CDR3 has 16 residues. Germline V CDR1 and CDR2: SGHVS, FQNEAQ. For the CDR3, the DNA is TGTGCCAGCAGCTTCGTCCCGGGACAGGGGACAGATACGCAGTATTTT. Encoded protein: CASSFVPGQGTDTQYF.

The chain carries TRBV21-1 and TRBJ2-5; the table's D call, TRBD1, was not checked against the DNA. TRBV21-1 has pseudogene status. The CDR3 has 19 residues. The CDR3 is CASSKNPIPGQGAGETQYF. The CDR3 DNA reads TGTGCCAGCAGCAAAAACCCGATCCCGGGACAGGGGGCGGGAGAGACCCAGTACTTC.